This T cell receptor (beta chain) was profiled in a study of T cells in Graves' hyperthyroidism and ophthalmopathy. Disease duration under 2 months; hyperthyroidism patients were aged 18 to 65. Exclusion criteria comprised uncontrolled infection, other autoimmune disease, pregnancy or lactation. The V end lost 3 bases, the J end lost 4 bases, and 6 bases lay between the germline ends. The CDR3 is 12 amino acids. Authors of the study amplified TCR beta CDR3 regions from RNA transcripts. The primer set for the first-round RT-PCR of the TCR CDR3 was HTBI. TCRdb passed the multiplex PCR reads through MiXCR, listing each CDR3 protein once. The sample lists 400,000 to 500,000 distinct CDR3 sequences; approximately 14% were seen once. General observations from the study: A model built on 13 V-J features separated ophthalmopathy from stable hyperthyroidism.

In this sample, this clonotype turned up many times. As yet, its antigen is unknown. Input material: blood. The clonotype originates from a woman in her late teens or twenties with Graves' hyperthyroidism. This sequence joins TRBV12-3 or TRBV12-4 and TRBJ2-5; D unclear. The CDR3 loop is CASSFTGETQYF. The CDR3 DNA sequence: TGTGCCAGCAGTTTTACGGGAGAGACCCAGTACTTC.